These 19 T cell receptor beta chains were all obtained from the same sample, sequenced in a study of cytomegalovirus exposure and HLA in healthy donors (dated by TCRdb to 2016 to 2017). Receptors were amplified or captured by the immunoSEQ multiplex PCR assay. For the multiplex PCR, a mixture combining 60 forward primers for TCR Vbeta segments and 13 reverse primers for TCR Jbeta segments was used. TCRdb mirrors the immuneACCESS table, restricted to in-frame sequences. Some clones are absent from its copies; in checked studies, under half trace to an unresolved V gene, and the reason for the others is unknown. The table for this sample records about 52,000 clones. Of the sample, approximately 13% falls within the top ten clones. The sample consisted of PBMCs. These receptor sequences come from a woman between 55 and 75 years old in good health and CMV-seropositive.

The rearrangement links TRBV28 to TRBJ2-2, with TRBD1 matching over 7 bases. This CDR3 is 13 amino acids long. Trimming cost V 5 bases and J 6 bases; bases outside gene matches: 3. Germline V gene sequence: CDR1 MDHEN, CDR2 SYDVKM. CDR3 protein: CASSARGPGELFF. The CDR3, as DNA: TGTGCCAGCAGTGCTAGGGGGCCCGGGGAGCTGTTTTTT.

The chain couples TRBV18 to TRBJ2-1, with 10 bases matching TRBD2. The CDR3 is 16 residues long. The ends lost 6 bases at V and 8 bases at J; junction bases unmatched: 13. Germline CDR1 reads KGHSH; CDR2 reads LQKENI. CDR3 nucleotide sequence: TGTGCCAGCTCCCAAGCCGGGACTAGCGCCTTCGATGAGCAGTTCTTC. Translating it yields CASSQAGTSAFDEQFF.

The chain uses TRBV10-1 and TRBJ1-1; D not resolved. This CDR3 is 12 amino acids long. V dropped 6 bases and J dropped 0 bases, with 5 bases sitting between them. Germline-derived CDR1 and CDR2 are WNHNN and SYGVQD (reference sequence). In DNA form, the CDR3 reads TGCGCCAGCAGCGACTTGAACACTGAAGCTTTCTTT. As protein: CASSDLNTEAFF.

As for this clone: A junction boundary mismatches the germline segment, possibly from a read error. The chain links TRBV25-1 to TRBJ1-1; 7 nucleotides align to TRBD1. CDR1 is MGHDK and CDR2 is SYGVNS in the germline V gene. The CDR3 is 15 residues long. CDR3 nucleotide sequence: TGTGCCAGCAGTGCGATCAGGGGGGCGAACACTGAAGATTTCTTT. Protein product: CASSAIRGANTEDFF.

CDR3 sequence: CSVESQTDEQYF. The CDR3 nucleotides read TGCAGCGTTGAATCCCAAACGGACGAGCAGTACTTC. The gene calls are TRBV29-1 and TRBJ2-7; D ambiguous. The V gene's germline CDR1 is SQVTM and CDR2 ANQGSEA. V was cut by 2 bases and J by 5 bases, with 10 bases left in between. This CDR3 has 12 residues.

The V call is TRBV19, the J call TRBJ2-3; TRBD2 matches 14 bases. This CDR3 region has 15 residues. CDR1 is LNHDA, CDR2 SQIVND, per germline (reference sequence). V trimming: 5 bases; J trimming: 8 bases; junction bases outside the gene matches: 6. CDR3 sequence: CASSLGGLAGATQYF. CDR3 sequence (DNA): TGTGCCAGTAGTCTTGGGGGACTAGCGGGGGCTACGCAGTATTTT.

V gene TRBV5-6 combines with J gene TRBJ2-4, with D perhaps TRBD1 (6 bases). V was pared by 2 bases and J by 1 base, with 7 bases between. CDR3 length equals 14 residues. Germline V gene lookup returns CDR1 SGHDT and CDR2 YYEEEE. The CDR3 DNA sequence: TGTGCCAGCAGCTTTACAGGGGCCAAAAACATTCAGTACTTC. It is translated as CASSFTGAKNIQYF.

The chain employs TRBV6-5 and TRBJ2-7; tentative D call: TRBD2 (5 bases). V lost 4 bases to trimming and J lost 5 bases, with 18 bases between them. CDR1 MNHEY and CDR2 SVGAGI come from the germline V gene. The CDR3 has 15 amino acids. The CDR3 loop reads CASSFTGKGPHEQYF. DNA for the CDR3: TGTGCCAGCAGTTTCACCGGGAAAGGGCCCCACGAGCAGTACTTC.

The chain links TRBV18 to TRBJ2-2; D gene ambiguous. V lost 6 bases and J lost 0, with 2 bases in between. The CDR3 is 12 amino acids. Germline CDR1 is KGHSH and CDR2 is LQKENI. Here the CDR3 reads CASSSNTGELFF. The CDR3 DNA reads as TGTGCCAGCTCCTCGAACACCGGGGAGCTGTTTTTT. Full variable domain (outside the CDR3, taken from reference TRBV18 and TRBJ2-2): NAGVMQNPRHLVRRRGQEARLRCSPMKGHSHVYWYRQLPEEGLKFMVYLQKENIIDESGMPKERFSAEFPKEGPSILRIQQVVRGDSAAYFCASSSNTGELFFGEGSRLTVL.

The J gene is TRBJ1-1, the V gene TRBV7-9; TRBD1 is a possible D gene (5 bases). Trimming removed 5 bases from V and 4 bases from J, with 23 bases in between. This CDR3 comprises 17 residues. The germline CDR1 and CDR2 sequences are SEHNR and FQNEAQ (reference sequence). This CDR3 reads CASSQLGTGERGTEAFF. Here the CDR3 DNA reads TGTGCCAGCAGCCAACTAGGGACCGGGGAGCGGGGCACTGAAGCTTTCTTT.

V gene TRBV10-3 combines with J gene TRBJ2-1; maybe TRBD2 (6 bases). Trimming left V 11 bases short and J 5 bases short, with 10 bases between. CDR3 length: 11 amino acids. Germline CDR1 is ENHRY and CDR2 is SYGVKD. Here the CDR3 reads CAARLDNEQFF. The DNA for the CDR3 is TGTGCCGCCCGACTAGACAATGAGCAGTTCTTC.

The chain is built from TRBV28 and TRBJ2-1; D gene ambiguous. The CDR3 is 14 residues long. The germline V gene has CDR1 MDHEN and CDR2 SYDVKM. V was cut by 4 bases and J by 7 bases, with 14 bases left in between. DNA for the CDR3: TGTGCCAGCAGTTCCCCCCGTGGCAAGAATGAGCAGTTCTTC. It encodes CASSSPRGKNEQFF.

The V call is TRBV15, the J call TRBJ2-7, with D tentatively TRBD2 (6 bases). The CDR3 extends over 14 amino acids. Per germline, CDR1 LNHNV and CDR2 YYDKDF (reference sequence). V gave up 0 bases and J gave up 6 bases, with 12 bases separating them. The CDR3 reads CATSREGGTGEQYF. CDR3 DNA sequence: TGTGCCACCAGCAGAGAAGGAGGGACCGGCGAGCAGTACTTC.

This chain connects TRBV4-1 to TRBJ2-1; possibly TRBD2 for D (7 bases). The length of the CDR3 is 14 residues. Germline CDR1 and CDR2: MGHRA and YSYEKL. Trimming took off 7 bases at V and 5 bases at J, with 15 bases between the two ends. The CDR3 protein is CASTRGASDNEQFF. CDR3 DNA sequence: TGCGCCAGCACCCGGGGGGCCTCAGACAATGAGCAGTTCTTC.

The chain links TRBV5-1 to TRBJ2-1; TRBD1 aligns across 8 bases. CDR1 is SGHRS and CDR2 is YFSETQ in the germline V gene. The CDR3 is made up of 14 amino acids. Trimming cost V 7 bases and J 5 bases; bases outside gene matches: 8. Here the CDR3 reads CASRPGQANNEQFF. The CDR3, as DNA: TGCGCCAGCCGGCCGGGACAGGCTAACAATGAGCAGTTCTTC.

The CDR3 sequence: CASSVRQGSYNEQFF. In nucleotides, the CDR3 is TGCGCCAGCAGTGTGCGGCAGGGGTCCTACAATGAGCAGTTCTTC. V gene TRBV10-2 combines with J gene TRBJ2-1; D is perhaps TRBD1 (6 bases). CDR1 and CDR2 (germline): WSHSY, SAAADI. V lost 4 bases, J lost 1 base, and 11 bases lay in between. The CDR3 has 15 residues.

This rearrangement joins TRBV19 to TRBJ2-7, with a possible D match to TRBD2 (6 bases). Germline CDR1 and CDR2: LNHDA and SQIVND (reference sequence). V shed 3 bases and J shed 0 bases, with 12 bases lying between them. This CDR3 is 15 amino acids long. The CDR3 loop reads CASSMGGSVSYEQYF. Written as DNA, the CDR3 is TGTGCCAGTAGTATGGGGGGAAGCGTCTCCTACGAGCAGTACTTC.

The chain is built from TRBV28 and TRBJ2-5, with TRBD1 identical over 9 bases. The end of the DNA aligns better with TRBJ2-7, so the J call may be wrong. Germline V CDR1 and CDR2: MDHEN, SYDVKM. The CDR3 spans 14 residues. This chain's CDR3 is CASSPGTGTYEQYF. The CDR3 bases are TGTGCCAGCAGTCCCGGGACAGGGACCTACGAGCAGTACTTC.

This chain links TRBV6-6 with TRBJ1-5, with D unclear. Per germline, CDR1 MNHNY and CDR2 SVGAGI (reference sequence). Trimming shortened V by 4 bases and J by 2 bases, and 12 bases separated the two germline ends. The CDR3 runs 15 residues. The DNA of the CDR3 is TGTGCCAGCAGTTTGCCGGAGGAGCGCAATCAGCCCCAGCATTTT. Residues: CASSLPEERNQPQHF.